These T cell receptor beta chains were read from a single sample in a study of cytomegalovirus exposure and HLA in healthy donors. The repertoire was sequenced with immunoSEQ multiplex PCR; TCRdb's copy has only in-frame clones and lacks some. The sample holds 100,000 or so clones, over 60% seen once. Input material: PBMCs. Source of these receptors: a man in his thirties or forties in good health and CMV-seropositive. Both conserved end residues are part of each CDR3. D genes are given only for firm matches. Clone size, where shown, is once, few, many, or a class for clones that have expanded.

size,V,J,D,CDR3,DNA
-,TRBV7-9,TRBJ2-5,-,CASSPSAGVEETQYF,TGTGCCAGCAGTCCTTCGGCAGGGGTGGAAGAGACCCAGTACTTC
few,TRBV7-9,TRBJ2-3,-,CASSPRGRGISTDTQYF,TGTGCCAGCAGCCCAAGGGGCAGGGGAATAAGCACAGATACGCAGTATTTT
-,TRBV5-1,TRBJ2-1,TRBD2,CASSFSGGAPNEQFF,TGCGCCAGCAGCTTTAGCGGGGGGGCCCCGAATGAGCAGTTCTTC
-,TRBV30,TRBJ2-7,-,CAWSVGPAGYEQYF,TGTGCCTGGAGTGTAGGCCCAGCGGGCTACGAGCAGTACTTC
once,TRBV5-6,TRBJ1-2,-,CASSGGRGRRGYTF,TGTGCCAGCAGCGGAGGGAGGGGAAGAAGAGGCTACACCTTC
few,TRBV5-1,TRBJ2-2,-,CASSFLISENTGELFF,TGCGCCAGCAGCTTTTTGATCAGCGAGAACACCGGGGAGCTGTTTTTT
-,TRBV6-1,TRBJ1-6,-,CASRLQGGFVSPLHF,TGTGCCAGCAGACTTCAGGGAGGGTTTGTTTCACCCCTCCACTTT
-,TRBV6-4,TRBJ1-2,TRBD1,CASSALPGQGPAPYGYTF,TGTGCCAGCAGTGCCCTCCCGGGACAGGGACCCGCGCCCTATGGCTACACCTTC
-,TRBV4-1,TRBJ1-2,TRBD1,CASSQGPHRGHYGYTF,TGCGCCAGCAGCCAAGGGCCCCACAGGGGGCATTATGGCTACACCTTC
once,TRBV21-1,TRBJ2-1,-,CASRLAGKQFF,TGTGCCAGCAGACTAGCGGGGAAGCAGTTCTTC
-,TRBV5-4,TRBJ2-7,-,CASSRDRGGYEQYF,TGTGCCAGCAGCCGAGACAGGGGAGGGTACGAGCAGTACTTC
few,TRBV7-6,TRBJ2-5,TRBD1,CASSSGQTWIETQYF,TGTGCCAGCAGCTCGGGACAGACATGGATAGAGACCCAGTACTTC
-,TRBV6-4,TRBJ2-5,TRBD2,CASSEKAGDQETQYF,TGTGCCAGCAGTGAAAAAGCGGGAGATCAAGAGACCCAGTACTTC
-,TRBV7-2,TRBJ2-2,TRBD2,CASSGRAYTGELFF,TGTGCCAGCAGCGGGAGGGCCTACACCGGGGAGCTGTTTTTT
-,TRBV6-6,TRBJ2-5,-,CASSYAGETQYF,TGTGCCAGCAGTTACGCAGGGGAGACCCAGTACTTC
-,TRBV6-5,TRBJ2-1,-,CASSYSRTVSNEQFF,TGTGCCAGCAGTTACTCGAGGACAGTAAGCAATGAGCAGTTCTTC
-,TRBV5-1,TRBJ1-1,TRBD1,CASSLGGDRVGTEAFF,TGCGCCAGCAGCTTGGGGGGGGACAGGGTAGGCACTGAAGCTTTCTTT
-,TRBV19,TRBJ1-1,TRBD1,CASSMRQGAGGAEAFF,TGTGCCAGTAGTATGAGACAGGGGGCGGGTGGGGCTGAAGCTTTCTTT
once,TRBV6-6,TRBJ2-2,TRBD1,CASSYKGTAGELFF,TGTGCCAGCAGTTACAAGGGGACAGCCGGGGAGCTGTTTTTT
-,TRBV19,TRBJ2-2,-,CASSIQRSQAELFF,TGTGCCAGTAGTATACAGCGGAGCCAAGCGGAGCTGTTTTTT
-,TRBV9,TRBJ2-1,-,CASSSKRGNDNEQFF,TGTGCCAGCAGCTCAAAAAGGGGGAATGACAATGAGCAGTTCTTC
few,TRBV6-6,TRBJ1-1,-,CASSYHGAGYEAFF,TGTGCCAGCAGTTACCATGGGGCAGGGTATGAAGCTTTCTTT
-,TRBV6-5,TRBJ2-5,TRBD2,CASSGTSGRVETQYF,TGTGCCAGCAGTGGGACTAGCGGGAGAGTTGAGACCCAGTACTTC
-,TRBV18,TRBJ2-3,-,CASSRAGHTDTQYF,TGTGCCAGCTCAAGGGCGGGGCACACAGATACGCAGTATTTT
-,TRBV1,TRBJ2-3,-,CTSRVLAEGRAGGPDTQYF,TGCACCAGCAGGGTCCTGGCGGAAGGTAGAGCGGGGGGGCCGGATACGCAGTATTTT
-,TRBV7-8,TRBJ1-2,TRBD1,CASSLKGTGVNYGYTF,TGTGCCAGCAGCTTAAAGGGGACAGGGGTTAACTATGGCTACACCTTC
-,TRBV2,TRBJ1-1,-,CASTRLNTEAFF,TGTGCCAGTACCCGGTTGAACACTGAAGCTTTCTTT
-,TRBV5-4,TRBJ2-3,-,CASSALSRGSKDTQYF,TGTGCCAGCAGCGCCCTGTCGCGCGGGTCAAAAGATACGCAGTATTTT
-,TRBV4-2,TRBJ1-2,TRBD1,CASSRDRGQNYGYTF,TGTGCCAGCAGCCGGGACAGGGGGCAGAACTATGGCTACACCTTC
-,TRBV6-6,TRBJ1-2,TRBD1,CASSYGIGGDFGYTF,TGTGCCAGCAGTTACGGCATAGGGGGCGATTTCGGCTACACCTTC
-,TRBV19,TRBJ2-7,TRBD1,CASSIGTDYYEQYF,TGTGCCAGTAGTATCGGGACAGACTACTACGAGCAGTACTTC
-,TRBV19,TRBJ1-1,-,CASSPSHRDDTEAFF,TGTGCCAGTAGCCCCTCACACAGGGATGACACTGAAGCTTTCTTT
once,TRBV28,TRBJ1-1,TRBD1,CASSLLAGGTEAFF,TGTGCCAGCAGTTTATTAGCAGGGGGGACTGAAGCTTTCTTT
-,TRBV5-1,TRBJ1-1,TRBD1,CASSLGTGNTEAFF,TGCGCCAGCAGCTTGGGGACAGGGAACACTGAAGCTTTCTTT
-,TRBV7-3,TRBJ1-2,-,CASSLSGGAGYGYTF,TGTGCCAGCAGCTTATCTGGGGGCGCGGGCTATGGCTACACCTTC
-,TRBV4-2,TRBJ1-5,TRBD1,CASSQGGDRVQPQHF,TGTGCCAGCAGCCAAGGCGGGGACAGGGTCCAGCCCCAGCATTTT
once,TRBV9,TRBJ1-5,-,CASSVEGRAGQPQHF,TGTGCCAGCAGCGTAGAGGGCAGGGCGGGACAGCCCCAGCATTTT
few,TRBV4-1,TRBJ2-5,-,CASSRTDKETQYF,TGCGCCAGCTCGAGGACAGACAAAGAGACCCAGTACTTC
few,TRBV6-5,TRBJ1-2,-,CASKVQAGYGYTF,TGTGCCAGCAAAGTCCAGGCGGGCTATGGCTACACCTTC
-,TRBV4-1,TRBJ2-1,TRBD2,CASSQRGGDEQFF,TGCGCCAGCAGCCAACGGGGGGGGGATGAGCAGTTCTTC
-,TRBV19,TRBJ2-7,TRBD1,CASSPAGQGYTEQYF,TGTGCCAGTAGTCCGGCGGGACAGGGGTACACCGAGCAGTACTTC
-,TRBV15,TRBJ2-6,-,CATSRDNSGANVLTF,TGTGCCACCAGCAGGGACAACTCTGGGGCCAACGTCCTGACTTTC